The rows below give T cell receptor beta chains drawn from one sample of a study of cytotoxic CD8 clonotypes in ibrutinib-treated CLL. Profiling relied on immunoSEQ multiplex PCR, and the TCRdb table lists in-frame clones only, not all of them. The sample carries more than 9,000 clones, around 62% recorded once. This sample comprised PBMCs, obtained before ibrutinib treatment. Receptors originate from a human donor with chronic lymphocytic leukemia. Both conserved end residues are part of each CDR3. D genes are given only for firm matches. Clone size is shown for a subset of rows, as once, few, many or a class of expanded clone.

cdr3_aa cdr3_nt d_call j_call clone_size v_call
CASSQKAAQETQYF TGTGCCAGCAGCCAAAAGGCAGCTCAAGAGACCCAGTACTTC . TRBJ2-5 . TRBV9
CASSLGWTGSTYEQYF TGTGCCAGCAGCTTGGGGTGGACGGGGTCAACCTACGAGCAGTACTTC . TRBJ2-7 . TRBV5-4
CASSRTGGIGSKNIQYF TGCGCCAGCAGCAGGACAGGGGGCATCGGATCCAAAAACATTCAGTACTTC TRBD1 TRBJ2-4 . TRBV5-1
CAWSVGNNFEKLFF TGTGCCTGGAGTGTTGGCAACAACTTTGAAAAACTGTTTTTT . TRBJ1-4 few TRBV30
CASSQRRSGGAGNEQFF TGTGCCAGCAGCCAGCGGAGGAGCGGGGGGGCCGGGAATGAGCAGTTCTTC TRBD2 TRBJ2-1 . TRBV4-2
CASSLAQGAGNTIYF TGTGCCAGCAGCTTAGCGCAGGGGGCTGGAAACACCATATATTTT TRBD1 TRBJ1-3 . TRBV7-9
CASNPGPPLNEQFF TGTGCCAGCAACCCCGGGCCACCGCTCAATGAGCAGTTCTTC . TRBJ2-1 . TRBV9
CASSQGGLPVTDTQYF TGCGCCAGCAGCCAAGGGGGACTACCCGTCACAGATACGCAGTATTTT TRBD2 TRBJ2-3 . TRBV4-3
CASSSTGGSGELFF TGTGCTAGCAGCTCGACAGGGGGCTCCGGGGAGCTGTTTTTT TRBD1 TRBJ2-2 few TRBV7-7
CASSQPGRGLSSYEQYF TGTGCCAGCAGCCAGCCCGGCAGGGGGCTTAGCTCCTACGAGCAGTACTTC TRBD1 TRBJ2-7 . TRBV14
CASSLESRRGRDEQFF TGCGCCAGCAGCTTGGAATCGCGGCGGGGGCGGGATGAGCAGTTCTTC . TRBJ2-1 few TRBV5-1
CASSFWAGGSYEQYF TGTGCCAGCAGCTTCTGGGCAGGGGGGTCCTACGAGCAGTACTTC . TRBJ2-7 few TRBV28
CASSPDRGETQYF TGTGCCAGCAGTCCGGACAGGGGAGAGACCCAGTACTTC TRBD1 TRBJ2-5 . TRBV5-6
CASSPKGGRGHTEAFF TGTGCCAGCAGCCCTAAAGGGGGCCGGGGGCACACTGAAGCTTTCTTT TRBD1 TRBJ1-1 few TRBV7-2
CATSRAGSSYEQYF TGTGCCACCAGCAGAGCAGGATCCTCCTACGAGCAGTACTTC . TRBJ2-7 . TRBV15
CASSLVAGGFTDTQYF TGCGCCAGCAGCTTGGTAGCGGGGGGGTTCACAGATACGCAGTATTTT TRBD2 TRBJ2-3 . TRBV5-1
CASSKTESGEYTDTQYF TGTGCCAGCAGCAAAACGGAGAGCGGGGAGTACACAGATACGCAGTATTTT . TRBJ2-3 . TRBV21-1
CASSIRTGGRDEQFF TGTGCCAGCAGCATACGGACAGGGGGGCGCGATGAGCAGTTCTTC TRBD1 TRBJ2-1 . TRBV5-4
CASSELELPYNEQFF TGTGCCAGCAGTGAATTAGAGCTGCCCTACAATGAGCAGTTCTTC . TRBJ2-1 . TRBV2
CASRSGTGNTEAFF TGTGCCAGCAGATCCGGGACTGGGAACACTGAAGCTTTCTTT . TRBJ1-1 once TRBV6-5
CASSVEVRGGPNEQFF TGTGCCAGCAGCGTAGAGGTCCGGGGGGGCCCCAATGAGCAGTTCTTC TRBD2 TRBJ2-1 once TRBV9
CASSYPNEGGEQYF TGTGCCAGCAGTTACCCGAATGAAGGGGGAGAGCAGTACTTC . TRBJ2-7 . TRBV6-5
CASRTSGDEQYF TGTGCCAGTCGGACTAGCGGCGACGAGCAGTACTTC TRBD2 TRBJ2-7 . TRBV7-9
CASSYTPIGYYGYTF TGTGCCAGCAGTTATACCCCGATTGGGTACTATGGCTACACCTTC . TRBJ1-2 . TRBV6-5
CASSPKTPGQGYGYTF TGTGCCAGCTCACCAAAGACCCCGGGACAGGGCTATGGCTACACCTTC TRBD1 TRBJ1-2 . TRBV18
CASSLTRPVRRLNYGYTF TGTGCCAGCAGTCTAACTAGACCGGTTAGGCGGCTTAACTATGGCTACACCTTC . TRBJ1-2 . TRBV5-6
CASPGGGSPYEQYF TGCGCCAGCCCGGGGGGCGGTTCTCCCTACGAGCAGTACTTC . TRBJ2-7 few TRBV10-1
CASSPGGGGGNYGYTF TGTGCCAGCAGCCCAGGGGGAGGAGGAGGCAACTATGGCTACACCTTC TRBD1 TRBJ1-2 few TRBV7-2
CASSLPDTGGQPQHF TGTGCCAGCAGCCTCCCGGACACTGGGGGTCAGCCCCAGCATTTT . TRBJ1-5 . TRBV5-6
CASRPDRRLGEQYF TGTGCCAGCAGGCCAGACAGGCGGTTGGGCGAGCAGTACTTC . TRBJ2-7 . TRBV27
CAWSVHRPGELFF TGTGCCTGGAGTGTACATCGGCCCGGGGAGCTGTTTTTT . TRBJ2-2 . TRBV30
CASSLVGQVNTGELFF TGTGCCAGCAGCTTAGTGGGACAGGTGAACACCGGGGAGCTGTTTTTT TRBD1 TRBJ2-2 . TRBV11-2
CASSTRQPYEQYF TGTGCCAGCAGTACCCGGCAGCCCTACGAGCAGTACTTC . TRBJ2-7 . TRBV28
CASSLGFGQVEYGYTF TGTGCCAGCAGCTTAGGGTTCGGACAAGTAGAGTATGGCTACACCTTC . TRBJ1-2 once TRBV7-2
CASSYPTEYEQYF TGTGCCAGCAGTTACCCGACAGAATACGAGCAGTACTTC . TRBJ2-7 . TRBV6-6
CASSSRSSGNTIYF TGTGCCAGCAGCAGCCGGAGCTCTGGAAACACCATATATTTT . TRBJ1-3 . TRBV28
CASRTGFRNSPLHF TGTGCCAGCAGAACAGGGTTTCGTAATTCACCCCTCCACTTT . TRBJ1-6 . TRBV28
CASSLVFEGYEQYF TGTGCCAGCAGTTTAGTATTTGAGGGCTACGAGCAGTACTTC . TRBJ2-7 . TRBV27
CASSSPQLLAKNIQYF TGTGCCAGCAGTTCTCCCCAGCTGTTAGCCAAAAACATTCAGTACTTC . TRBJ2-4 . TRBV28
CASSLPVYEQYF TGTGCCAGCAGCCTCCCGGTGTACGAGCAGTACTTC . TRBJ2-7 . TRBV7-2
CASSQVIPGRTGRNEQFF TGCGCCAGCAGCCAAGTTATCCCCGGTCGGACTGGAAGGAATGAGCAGTTCTTC . TRBJ2-1 once TRBV4-3